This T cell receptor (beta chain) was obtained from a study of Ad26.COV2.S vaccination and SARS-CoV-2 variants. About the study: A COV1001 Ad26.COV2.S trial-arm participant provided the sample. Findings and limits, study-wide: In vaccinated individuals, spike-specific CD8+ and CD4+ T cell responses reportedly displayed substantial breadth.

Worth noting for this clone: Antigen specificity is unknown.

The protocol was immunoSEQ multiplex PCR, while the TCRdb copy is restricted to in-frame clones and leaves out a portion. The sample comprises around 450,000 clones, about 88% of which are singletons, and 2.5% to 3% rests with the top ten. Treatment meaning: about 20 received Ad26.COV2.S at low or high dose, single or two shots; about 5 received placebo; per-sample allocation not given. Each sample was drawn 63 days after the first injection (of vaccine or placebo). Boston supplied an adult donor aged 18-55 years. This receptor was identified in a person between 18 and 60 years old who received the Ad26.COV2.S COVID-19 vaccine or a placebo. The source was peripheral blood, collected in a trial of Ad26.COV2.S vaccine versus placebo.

This CDR3 reads CASSEYRDPTNEKLFF. The CDR3 DNA is TGTGCCAGCAGTGAGTACAGGGATCCAACTAATGAAAAACTGTTTTTT. The chain has TRBV6-1 and TRBJ1-4, with D possibly being TRBD1 (6 bases). Germline V gene sequence: CDR1 MNHNS, CDR2 SASEGT. The CDR3 extends over 16 amino acids. V dropped 3 bases and J dropped 0 bases, with 11 bases sitting between them.